The TCR beta chain under discussion was sequenced for a study of blood T cell repertoires in COVID-19 (dated by TCRdb to between 2020 and 2021). Some background on the complete study: Samples from collaborators originated in the United States, Italy and Spain and spanned both the acute and convalescent phases of COVID-19. Where HLA class I and class II types were available, the types were taken from metadata supplied by the sample provider, not from assay-based typing. The prospective study material was composed of cDNA or gDNA derived from T cells, B-cell-depleted T cells, or PBMCs. The dataset comprised deeply sampled blood TCRbeta repertoires from subjects exposed to, actively infected with, or recovered from COVID-19. The samples were drawn from two sources: the first 160 participants of the ongoing ImmuneRACE study, and about 1,300 subjects contributed by 6 global collaborators. Nearly every sample came with metadata listing a de-identified subject ID, COVID-19 status, age in years and sex. A freely available public database, intended as a resource for researchers studying the immune response to SARS-CoV-2, is where the repertoires were released.

Concerning this clone itself: No antigen is known for it. Nothing much larger sits one base from this clone, and base qualities are not available.

CDR3 length: 15 amino acids, cysteine to phenylalanine. Just CDR3 DNA is preserved here, 45 bases in frame from base 1. The germline V gene sets CDR1 to SGHRS and CDR2 to YFSETQ. Compared with germline, V lacks 3 bases and J lacks 3 bases; bases without a gene match: 6. Paper-wide results and their limitations: Clinical and demographic metadata were provided uncurated, with the amount varying by source and participant.

Collaborating institutions collected whole blood in K2EDTA tubes following their own protocols. For TCRbeta analysis, collaborator samples were shipped as frozen whole blood, as isolated PBMCs, or as DNA extracted from either sample type. The immunoSEQ Assay, a bias-controlled multiplex PCR, was used to amplify TCRbeta CDR3 regions from genomic DNA. Concerning the study's data processing: Nucleated cell counts per sample were estimated from amplification of reference gene primers within the assay. To quantify the absolute abundance of each unique TCRbeta CDR3 rearrangement, sequence reads were collapsed and filtered. For each sample, productive Simpson clonality was calculated as the square root of Simpson's diversity index over productive rearrangements. Entries here come from immuneACCESS through TCRdb and include only in-frame sequences with V and J called. Some clones fail to appear in such tables; in the studies checked, an unresolved V gene covers under half of the shortfall, and the cause of the remainder is unknown. Clonal size and the V and J genes are those of that table, whereas D and trimming came from the DNA. The sample table lists 80,000 or so clones, over 75% of them with a count of one. The ten largest clonotypes hold roughly 9% of the sample.

This TCR came from a human donor in a cohort sampled during active COVID-19. The chain employs TRBV5-1 and TRBJ2-3, and 8 junction bases match TRBD1. The specimen was peripheral blood. The CDR3 loop reads CASSSQGAGTDTQYF. The nucleotides are TGCGCCAGCAGCTCGCAGGGGGCAGGGACAGATACGCAGTATTTT.